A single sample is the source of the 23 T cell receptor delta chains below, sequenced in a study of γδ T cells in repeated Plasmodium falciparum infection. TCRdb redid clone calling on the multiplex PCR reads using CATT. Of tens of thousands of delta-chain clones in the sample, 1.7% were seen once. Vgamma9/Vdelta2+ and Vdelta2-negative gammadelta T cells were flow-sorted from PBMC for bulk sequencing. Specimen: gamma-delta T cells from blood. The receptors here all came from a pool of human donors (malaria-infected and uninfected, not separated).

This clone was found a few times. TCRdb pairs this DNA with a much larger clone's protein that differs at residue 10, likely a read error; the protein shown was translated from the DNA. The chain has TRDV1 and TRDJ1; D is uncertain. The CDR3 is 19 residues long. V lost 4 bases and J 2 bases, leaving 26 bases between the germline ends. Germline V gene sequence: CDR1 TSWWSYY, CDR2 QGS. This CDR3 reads CALGVNFFLRPRETDKLIF. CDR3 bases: TGTGCTCTTGGGGTAAACTTTTTTCTACGGCCCCGAGAGACCGATAAACTCATCTTT.

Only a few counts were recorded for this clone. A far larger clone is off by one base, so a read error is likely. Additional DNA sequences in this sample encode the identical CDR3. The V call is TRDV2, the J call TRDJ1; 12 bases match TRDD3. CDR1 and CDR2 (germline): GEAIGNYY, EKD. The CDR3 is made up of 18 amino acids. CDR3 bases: TGCGCCTGTGACAGTAGGCACTGGGGGATACCTTACACCGATAAACTCATCTTT. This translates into CACDSRHWGIPYTDKLIF.

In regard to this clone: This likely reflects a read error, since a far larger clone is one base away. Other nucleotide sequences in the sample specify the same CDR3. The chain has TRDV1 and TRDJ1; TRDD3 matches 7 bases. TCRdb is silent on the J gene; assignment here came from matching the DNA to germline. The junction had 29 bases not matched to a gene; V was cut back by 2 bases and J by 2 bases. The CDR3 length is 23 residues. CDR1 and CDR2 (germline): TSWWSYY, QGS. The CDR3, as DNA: TGTGCTCTTGGGGAAACTTCGGTTCTAGGGAGACTGGGGATTACTACGTATACCGATAAACTCATCTTT. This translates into CALGETSVLGRLGITTYTDKLIF.

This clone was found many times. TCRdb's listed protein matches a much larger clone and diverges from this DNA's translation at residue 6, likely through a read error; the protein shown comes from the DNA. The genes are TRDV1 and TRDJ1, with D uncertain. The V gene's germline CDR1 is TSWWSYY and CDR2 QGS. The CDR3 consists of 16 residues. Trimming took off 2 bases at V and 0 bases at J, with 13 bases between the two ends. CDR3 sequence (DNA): TGTGCTCTTGGGGAAATAAGGGCCGCGTACACCGATAAACTCATCTTT. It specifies CALGEIRAAYTDKLIF.

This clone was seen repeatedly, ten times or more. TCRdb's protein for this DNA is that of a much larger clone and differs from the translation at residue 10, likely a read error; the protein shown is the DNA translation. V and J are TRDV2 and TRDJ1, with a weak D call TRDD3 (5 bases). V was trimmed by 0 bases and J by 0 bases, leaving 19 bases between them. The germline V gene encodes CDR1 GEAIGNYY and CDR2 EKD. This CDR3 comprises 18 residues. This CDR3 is CACDTELFPPGDTDKLIF. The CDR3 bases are TGTGCCTGTGACACCGAACTCTTTCCCCCGGGGGACACCGATAAACTCATCTTT.

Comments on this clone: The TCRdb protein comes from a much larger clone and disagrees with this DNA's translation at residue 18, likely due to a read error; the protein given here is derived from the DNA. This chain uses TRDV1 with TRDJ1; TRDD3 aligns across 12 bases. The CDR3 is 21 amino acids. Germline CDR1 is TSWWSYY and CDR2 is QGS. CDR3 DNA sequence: TGTGCTCTTGGGAAGGCCTCTGCGTACTGGGGGATACCCATCTTCACCGATCAACTCATCTTT. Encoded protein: CALGKASAYWGIPIFTDQLIF.

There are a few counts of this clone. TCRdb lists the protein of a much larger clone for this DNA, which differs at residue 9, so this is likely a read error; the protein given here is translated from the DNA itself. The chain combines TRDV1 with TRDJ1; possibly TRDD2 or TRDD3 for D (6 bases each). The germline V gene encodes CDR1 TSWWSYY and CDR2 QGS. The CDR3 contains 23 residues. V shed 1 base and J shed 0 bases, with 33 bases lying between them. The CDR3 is CALGEPFPITGLWGWGHTDKLIF. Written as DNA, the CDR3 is TGTGCTCTTGGGGAACCGTTTCCTATTACCGGCCTCTGGGGCTGGGGACACACCGATAAACTCATCTTT.

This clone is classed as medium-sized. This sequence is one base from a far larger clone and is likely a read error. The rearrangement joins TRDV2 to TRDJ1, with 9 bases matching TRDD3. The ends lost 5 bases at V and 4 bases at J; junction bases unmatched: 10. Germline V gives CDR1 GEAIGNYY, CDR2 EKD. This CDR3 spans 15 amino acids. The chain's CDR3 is CACGPAGIRIDKLIF. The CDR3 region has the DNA TGTGCCTGTGGCCCCGCGGGGATACGGATCGATAAACTCATCTTT.

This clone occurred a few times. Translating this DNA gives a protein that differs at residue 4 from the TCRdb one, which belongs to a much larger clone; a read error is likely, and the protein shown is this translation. The CDR3 here is CACEKGAQLFF. DNA for the CDR3: TGTGCCTGTGAGAAGGGAGCACAACTCTTCTTT. The V and J genes are TRDV2 and TRDJ2, with no clear D. TCRdb carries no J gene annotation; the J gene was assigned here by matching the DNA with germline. Between the trimmed V and J ends, which lost 4 bases and 7 bases, there was a span of 6 bases. Germline CDR1 reads GEAIGNYY; CDR2 reads EKD. CDR3 length: 11 amino acids.

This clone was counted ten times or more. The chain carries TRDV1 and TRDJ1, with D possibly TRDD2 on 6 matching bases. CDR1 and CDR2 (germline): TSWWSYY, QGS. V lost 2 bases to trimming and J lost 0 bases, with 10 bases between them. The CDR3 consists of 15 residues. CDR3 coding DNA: TGTGCTCTTGGGGAATTATCCTTCCACACCGATAAACTCATCTTT. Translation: CALGELSFHTDKLIF.

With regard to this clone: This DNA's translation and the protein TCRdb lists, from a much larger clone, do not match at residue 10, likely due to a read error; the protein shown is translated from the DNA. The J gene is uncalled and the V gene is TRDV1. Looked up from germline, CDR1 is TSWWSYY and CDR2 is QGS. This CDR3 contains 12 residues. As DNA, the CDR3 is TGTGCTCTTGGGGAACGGGGCCACAAACACATCTTT. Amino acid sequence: CALGERGHKHIF.

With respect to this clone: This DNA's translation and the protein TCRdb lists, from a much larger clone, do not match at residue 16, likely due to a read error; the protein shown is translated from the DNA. In DNA, the CDR3 is TGTGCTCTTGGGGAAGCCTACCCCCACTGGGGGATACGGCGAGCGCCCATCTTT. Translated, it gives CALGEAYPHWGIRRAPIF. The J gene is uncalled and the V gene is TRDV1; the table calls TRDD3, which could not be checked here. The germline gives CDR1 TSWWSYY, CDR2 QGS. This CDR3 contains 18 residues.

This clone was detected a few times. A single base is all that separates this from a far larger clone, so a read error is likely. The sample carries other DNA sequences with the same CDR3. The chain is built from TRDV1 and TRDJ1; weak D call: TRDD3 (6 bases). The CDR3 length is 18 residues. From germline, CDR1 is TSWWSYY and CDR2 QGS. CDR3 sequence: CALVEWGSDPVYTDKLIF. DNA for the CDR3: TGTGCTCTTGTGGAATGGGGATCGGATCCCGTATACACCGATAAACTCATCTTT.

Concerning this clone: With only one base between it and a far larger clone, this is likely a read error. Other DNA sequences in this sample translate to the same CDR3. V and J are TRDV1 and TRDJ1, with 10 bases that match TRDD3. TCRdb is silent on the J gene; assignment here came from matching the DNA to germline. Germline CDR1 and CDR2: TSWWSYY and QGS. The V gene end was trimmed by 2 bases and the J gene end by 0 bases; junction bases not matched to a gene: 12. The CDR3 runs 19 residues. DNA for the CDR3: TGTGCTCTTGGGGAAGGACTTCTCGGGGGATACGCGTACACCGATAAACTCATCTTT. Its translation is CALGEGLLGGYAYTDKLIF.

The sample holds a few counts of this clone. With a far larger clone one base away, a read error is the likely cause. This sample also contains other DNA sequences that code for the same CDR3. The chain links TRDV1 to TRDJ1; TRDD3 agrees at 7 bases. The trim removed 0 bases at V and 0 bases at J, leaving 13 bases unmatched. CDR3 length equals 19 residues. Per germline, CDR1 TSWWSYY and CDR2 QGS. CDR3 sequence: CALGELRAGDKKYTDKLIF. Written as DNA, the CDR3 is TGTGCTCTTGGGGAACTGAGGGCTGGGGATAAGAAGTACACCGATAAACTCATCTTT.

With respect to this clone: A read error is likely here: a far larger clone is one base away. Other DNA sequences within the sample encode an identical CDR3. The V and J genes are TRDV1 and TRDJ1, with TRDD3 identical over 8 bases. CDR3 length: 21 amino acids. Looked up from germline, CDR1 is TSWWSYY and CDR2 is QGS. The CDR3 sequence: CALGESLSYGPLWGRFDKLIF. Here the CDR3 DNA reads TGTGCTCTCGGGGAATCACTGTCCTACGGGCCCCTCTGGGGGAGATTCGATAAACTCATCTTT.

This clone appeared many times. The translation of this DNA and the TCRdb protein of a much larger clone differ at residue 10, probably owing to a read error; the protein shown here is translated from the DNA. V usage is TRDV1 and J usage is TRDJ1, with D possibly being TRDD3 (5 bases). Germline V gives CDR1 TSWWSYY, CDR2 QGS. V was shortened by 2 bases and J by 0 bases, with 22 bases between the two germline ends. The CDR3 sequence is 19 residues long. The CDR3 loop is CALGESTQYRGMYTDKLIF. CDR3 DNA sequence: TGTGCTCTTGGGGAATCTACGCAGTACCGGGGAATGTACACCGATAAACTCATCTTT.

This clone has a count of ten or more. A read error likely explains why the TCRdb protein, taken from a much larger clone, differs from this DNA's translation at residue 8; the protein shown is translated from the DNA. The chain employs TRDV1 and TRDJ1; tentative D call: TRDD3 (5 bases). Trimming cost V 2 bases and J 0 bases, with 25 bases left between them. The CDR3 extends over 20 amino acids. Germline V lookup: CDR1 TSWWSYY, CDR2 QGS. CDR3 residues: CALGESEVRTVGWYTDKLIF. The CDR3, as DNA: TGTGCTCTTGGGGAATCAGAGGTGCGTACTGTGGGATGGTACACCGATAAACTCATCTTT.

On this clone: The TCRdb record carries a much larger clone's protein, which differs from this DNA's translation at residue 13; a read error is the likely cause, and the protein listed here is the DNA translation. CDR3 in DNA: TGTGCCTGTGACACTGGGGGATACTCCTGGGACACCCAACAGATGTTTTTC. As protein: CACDTGGYSWDTQQMFF. This sequence joins TRDV2 and TRDJ3; 10 nucleotides match TRDD3. The CDR3 has 17 amino acids. Germline V gene sequence: CDR1 GEAIGNYY, CDR2 EKD.

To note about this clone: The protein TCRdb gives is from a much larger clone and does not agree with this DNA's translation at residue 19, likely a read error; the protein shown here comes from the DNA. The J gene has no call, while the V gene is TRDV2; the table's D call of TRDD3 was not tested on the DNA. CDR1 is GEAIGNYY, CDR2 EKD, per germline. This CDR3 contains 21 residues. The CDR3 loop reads CACDAYWGMAPGAGGTDKPIF. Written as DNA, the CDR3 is TGTGCCTGTGACGCGTACTGGGGGATGGCTCCGGGTGCGGGTGGCACCGATAAACCCATCTTT.

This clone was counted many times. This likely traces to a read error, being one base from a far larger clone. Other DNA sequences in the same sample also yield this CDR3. The CDR3 reads CACDTPTGGYKLIF. CDR3 bases: TGTGCCTGCGACACCCCGACTGGGGGATATAAACTCATCTTT. J is TRDJ1 and V is TRDV2; 10 bases map to TRDD3. The CDR3 length is 14 residues. Germline assignment: CDR1 GEAIGNYY and CDR2 EKD.

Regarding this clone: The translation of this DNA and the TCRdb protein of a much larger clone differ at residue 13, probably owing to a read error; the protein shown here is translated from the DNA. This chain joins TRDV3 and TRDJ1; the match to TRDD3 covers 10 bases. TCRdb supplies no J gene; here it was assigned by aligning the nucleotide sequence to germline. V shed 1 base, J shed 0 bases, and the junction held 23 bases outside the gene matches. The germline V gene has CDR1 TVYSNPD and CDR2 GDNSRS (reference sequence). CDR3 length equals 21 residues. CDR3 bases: TGTGCCTTTACTAGACCCGAACCCTCTACTGGGGGATGCGCGAACACCGATAAACTCATCTTT. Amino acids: CAFTRPEPSTGGCANTDKLIF.

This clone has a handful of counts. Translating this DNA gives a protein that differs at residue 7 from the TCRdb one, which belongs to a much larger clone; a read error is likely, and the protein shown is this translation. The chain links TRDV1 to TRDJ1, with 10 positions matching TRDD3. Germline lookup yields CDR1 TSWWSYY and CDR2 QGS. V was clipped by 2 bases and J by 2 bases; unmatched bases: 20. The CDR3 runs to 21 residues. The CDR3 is CALGERRVLSTGGFQTDKLIF. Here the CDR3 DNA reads TGTGCTCTTGGGGAAAGGCGTGTCCTCAGTACTGGGGGATTTCAAACCGATAAACTCATCTTT.